This passage covers 8 T cell receptor beta chains from one sample sequenced in a study of cytotoxic CD8 clonotypes in ibrutinib-treated CLL (dated by TCRdb to the early 2020s). The protocol used for the library was the immunoSEQ multiplex PCR assay. TCRdb provides this immuneACCESS table in a form limited to in-frame rearrangements. Some clones are lacking; in checked studies, under half of them reflect an unresolved V gene, and why the rest are absent is not known. The sample yields about 50,000 clones; about 57% were counted once. Approximately 28% of the sample rests with the top ten. Explained via the paper, the time point label denotes: around 25 months on ibrutinib. The source was PBMCs, collected after 24 months of ibrutinib treatment. These TCRs come from a human donor with chronic lymphocytic leukemia.

This rearrangement joins TRBV14 to TRBJ2-7; D not resolved. Trimming shortened V by 2 bases and J by 6 bases, and 14 bases separated the two germline ends. Germline CDR1 SGHDN, CDR2 FVKESK. The CDR3 is made up of 14 amino acids. CDR3 nucleotide sequence: TGTGCCAGCAGCCAATTACTCTTAAGGACCGAGCAGTACTTC. It specifies CASSQLLLRTEQYF.

This clone has only one observation. This chain connects TRBV5-6 to TRBJ2-7; 8 nucleotides match TRBD2. The junction had 15 bases not matched to a gene; V was cut back by 6 bases and J by 7 bases. The CDR3 is 15 residues long. CDR1 SGHDT and CDR2 YYEEEE come from the germline V gene. The CDR3 DNA reads as TGTGCCAGCAACCCGGCGGGGGGACACGTTAAAGAGCAGTACTTC. Its translation is CASNPAGGHVKEQYF.

CDR3 region: CASSQDLGGNYEQYF. The CDR3 region has the DNA TGTGCCAGCAGCCAAGATCTTGGGGGGAACTACGAGCAGTACTTC. This rearrangement joins TRBV4-2 to TRBJ2-7; TRBD2 might be the D (6 bases). This CDR3 spans 15 amino acids. Germline-derived CDR1 and CDR2 are LGHNA and YNFKEQ. Between the trimmed V and J ends, which lost 0 bases and 3 bases, there was a span of 12 bases.

The V and J genes are TRBV5-4 and TRBJ2-5, with 9 bases that match TRBD1. J gave up 6 bases and V 0 bases, and 3 bases lay outside the gene matches. From germline, CDR1 is SGHNT and CDR2 YYREEE (reference sequence). This CDR3 is 14 amino acids long. CDR3 sequence reads: CASSLGQGEQTQYF. In DNA, the CDR3 is TGTGCCAGCAGCTTGGGACAGGGGGAACAGACCCAGTACTTC.

This chain uses TRBV29-1 with TRBJ1-1, with 7 bases aligning to TRBD1. The CDR3 totals 12 residues. Trimming cost V 7 bases and J 7 bases; bases outside gene matches: 9. Germline lookup yields CDR1 SQVTM and CDR2 ANQGSEA. CDR3 coding DNA: TGCAGCGGGGAGACAGGGTGGGGTGAAGCTTTCTTT. Translation gives CSGETGWGEAFF.

The genes are TRBV11-2 and TRBJ2-1; unclear D gene. CDR3 size: 14 residues. V lost 1 base, J lost 2 bases, and 6 bases lay in between. Germline V gene data show CDR1 as SGHAT and CDR2 as FQNNGV. The CDR3 bases are TGTGCCAGCAGCTTAGCACAGCCCTACAATGAGCAGTTCTTC. This gives the protein CASSLAQPYNEQFF.

V and J are TRBV7-9 and TRBJ1-2, with D tentatively TRBD1 (5 bases). The CDR3 is 14 amino acids. V was trimmed by 1 base and J by 2 bases, leaving 8 bases between them. Per the germline V gene, CDR1 is SEHNR and CDR2 is FQNEAQ (reference sequence). The CDR3 here is CASSLGGLNYGYTF. CDR3 nucleotides: TGTGCCAGCAGCTTAGGGGGACTGAACTATGGCTACACCTTC.

This clone came up once. This sequence joins TRBV5-1 and TRBJ1-1; TRBD1 might be the D (5 bases). V lost 2 bases to trimming and J lost 1 base, with 12 bases between them. Germline CDR1 SGHRS, CDR2 YFSETQ. This CDR3 has 15 residues. CDR3 nucleotide sequence: TGCGCCAGCAGCTTCGGGATAGGGGAGAACACTGAAGCTTTCTTT. Protein: CASSFGIGENTEAFF.